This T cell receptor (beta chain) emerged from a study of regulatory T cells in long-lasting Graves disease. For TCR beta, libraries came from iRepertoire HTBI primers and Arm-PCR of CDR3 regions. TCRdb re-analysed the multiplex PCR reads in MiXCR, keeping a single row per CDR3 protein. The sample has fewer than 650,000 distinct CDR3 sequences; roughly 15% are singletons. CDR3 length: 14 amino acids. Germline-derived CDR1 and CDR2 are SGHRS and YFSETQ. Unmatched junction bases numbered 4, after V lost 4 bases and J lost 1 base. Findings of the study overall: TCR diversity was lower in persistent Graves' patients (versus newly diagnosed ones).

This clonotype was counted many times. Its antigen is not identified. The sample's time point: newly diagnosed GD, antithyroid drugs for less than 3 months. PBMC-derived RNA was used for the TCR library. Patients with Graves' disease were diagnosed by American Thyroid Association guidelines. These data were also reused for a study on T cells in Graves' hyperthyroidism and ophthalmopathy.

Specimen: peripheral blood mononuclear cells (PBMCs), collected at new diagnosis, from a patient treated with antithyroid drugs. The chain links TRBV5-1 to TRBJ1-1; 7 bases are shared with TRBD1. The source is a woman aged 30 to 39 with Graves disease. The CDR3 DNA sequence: TGCGCCAGCAGCGCCGGGGACAGGAACACTGAAGCTTTCTTT. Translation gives CASSAGDRNTEAFF.